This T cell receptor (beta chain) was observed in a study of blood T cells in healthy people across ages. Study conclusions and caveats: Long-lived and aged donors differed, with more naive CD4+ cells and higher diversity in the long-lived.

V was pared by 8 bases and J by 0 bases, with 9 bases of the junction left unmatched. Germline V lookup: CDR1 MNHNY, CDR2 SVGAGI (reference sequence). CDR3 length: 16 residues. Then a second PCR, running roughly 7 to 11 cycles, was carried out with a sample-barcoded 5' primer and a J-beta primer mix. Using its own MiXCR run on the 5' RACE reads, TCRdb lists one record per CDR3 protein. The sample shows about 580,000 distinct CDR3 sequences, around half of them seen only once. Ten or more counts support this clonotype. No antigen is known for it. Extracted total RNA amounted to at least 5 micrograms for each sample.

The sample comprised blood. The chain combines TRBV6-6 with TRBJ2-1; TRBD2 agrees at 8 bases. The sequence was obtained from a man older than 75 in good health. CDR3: CASGPPSGRSYNEQFF. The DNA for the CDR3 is TGTGCCAGCGGTCCTCCTAGCGGGCGCTCCTACAATGAGCAGTTCTTC.